This T cell receptor (beta chain) was sequenced in a study of blood T cell repertoires in COVID-19. About the study: In each case, the material was cDNA or gDNA derived from T cells, B-cell-depleted T cells, or PBMCs.

V shed 5 bases, J shed 8 bases, and the junction held 24 bases outside the gene matches. CDR1 is SNHLY, CDR2 FYNNEI, per germline. The CDR3 is made up of 19 amino acids. Assay: immunoSEQ multiplex PCR; the TCRdb copy retains only in-frame clones and omits some. The sample shows about 300,000 clones, under 90% of them seen only once. This TCR was sampled from a woman in her twenties or thirties with COVID-19, enrolled during active disease. The source material was peripheral blood. The genes are TRBV2 and TRBJ1-1, with 9 nucleotides matching TRBD1. Here the CDR3 reads CASSQPGTGFSFVVEEAFF. The CDR3, as DNA: TGTGCCAGCAGTCAACCCGGGACAGGGTTTTCGTTTGTGGTCGAAGAAGCTTTCTTT.